These 16 T cell receptor beta chains originate from one sample sequenced in a study of tumor-infiltrating lymphocytes in primary liver carcinoma. The template, around 540 ng total RNA, yielded TCR beta cDNA made with a constant-region primer. Three nested multiplex PCR rounds, a slightly modified ARM-PCR, produced the libraries for TCR beta. The first two PCR rounds, roughly 11 cycles each, used TRBV1-TRBV30 forward primers and a C-beta reverse primer. Via MiXCR, TCRdb re-called the multiplex PCR reads, giving one row per CDR3 protein. The sample holds tens of thousands of distinct CDR3 sequences, around 77% seen once. Co-extraction yielded RNA and DNA from 20-30 mg of unsorted bulk tissue. Sequencing used liver tumor tissue from sampling region 5. Stated subset: tumor region T5, tumor centre. The source of these receptors is a man between 35 and 55 years old with primary liver carcinoma and hepatitis B virus infection.

This chain links TRBV20-1 with TRBJ1-2, with D hard to call. The CDR3 extends over 13 amino acids. V lost 2 bases and J 1 base, leaving 8 bases between the germline ends. Germline CDR1 DFQATT, CDR2 SNEGSKA (reference sequence). In DNA form, the CDR3 reads TGCAGTGCTAGATGGCTCGGTAACTATGGCTACACCTTC. Protein product: CSARWLGNYGYTF.

The J gene is TRBJ2-7, the V gene TRBV5-8; D could derive from TRBD1 or TRBD2 (5 bases each). Deletions cut 4 bases from V and 2 bases from J, with 19 bases between. The CDR3 is 16 amino acids. In germline, CDR1 is SGHTS, CDR2 YDEGEE. CDR3 amino acids: CASSQGALELTYEQYF. CDR3 sequence (DNA): TGTGCCAGCAGCCAAGGGGCACTAGAGCTCACCTACGAGCAGTACTTC.

On this clonotype: A read error is likely, as this CDR3 ends without the conserved phenylalanine or tryptophan. V gene TRBV4-2 combines with J gene TRBJ2-7, with D maybe TRBD2 (6 bases). Germline assignment: CDR1 LGHNA and CDR2 YNFKEQ. The CDR3 has 15 amino acids. CDR3 residues: CTSSQAWRGSYEQYL. Written as DNA, the CDR3 is TGTACTAGCAGCCAAGCATGGCGCGGATCCTACGAGCAGTACTTA.

The chain has TRBV11-2 and TRBJ1-1, with a possible D match to TRBD1 (6 bases). The germline gives CDR1 SGHAT, CDR2 FQNNGV. The CDR3 runs to 16 residues. V lost 5 bases to trimming and J lost 0 bases, with 16 bases between them. The CDR3 bases are TGTGCCAGCAGCCCATCCAGGGGCATGGTGAACACTGAAGCTTTCTTT. Encoded protein: CASSPSRGMVNTEAFF. The complete variable domain, with remaining parts taken from reference TRBV11-2 and TRBJ1-1, reads EAGVAQSPRYKIIEKRQSVAFWCNPISGHATLYWYQQILGQGPKLLIQFQNNGVVDDSQLPKDRFSAERLKGVDSTLKIQPAKLEDSAVYLCASSPSRGMVNTEAFFGQGTRLTVV.

Of note for this clonotype: One junction end does not reproduce the germline sequence, and a read error may be involved. The rearrangement joins TRBV5-8 to TRBJ2-7; 11 bases line up with TRBD1. This CDR3 is built from 15 residues. Looked up from germline, CDR1 is SGHTS and CDR2 is YDEGEE. CDR3 nucleotide sequence: TGTGCCAGCAGCTTATACGGACAGGGGGCCTATGAGCAGTACTTC. Protein: CASSLYGQGAYEQYF.

The chain employs TRBV18 and TRBJ2-1; TRBD2 matches 8 bases. CDR1 is KGHSH and CDR2 is LQKENI in the germline V gene. Trimming cost V 6 bases and J 12 bases; bases outside gene matches: 19. The CDR3 totals 16 residues. The CDR3: CASSYPRSSGIGAQFF. As DNA, the CDR3 is TGTGCCAGCTCCTACCCTAGGAGTAGCGGGATTGGTGCGCAGTTCTTC.

As concerns this clonotype: A much larger clone differs by one base, so this may be a read error. The rearrangement joins TRBV24-1 to TRBJ2-5, with no clear D. CDR1 KGHDR and CDR2 SFDVKD come from the germline V gene. The CDR3 extends over 12 amino acids. DNA for the CDR3: TGTGCCACCAGTTATTTGATCGGGACCCAGTACTTC. Protein: CATSYLIGTQYF.

As to this clonotype: The junction departs from the called germline gene at one end, perhaps through a read error. The V and J genes are TRBV29-1 and TRBJ2-2; TRBD2 matches at 10 bases. This CDR3 comprises 15 residues. Per the germline V gene, CDR1 is SQVTM and CDR2 is ANQGSEA. CDR3 protein: CSVGTSATSTGELFF. CDR3 sequence (DNA): TGCAGTGTTGGGACTAGCGCGACGAGCACCGGGGAGCTGTTTTTT.

This clonotype was counted ten times or more. This chain links TRBV28 with TRBJ2-7; 11 nucleotides agree with TRBD1. V was pared by 5 bases and J by 7 bases, with 7 bases of the junction left unmatched. Germline V gives CDR1 MDHEN, CDR2 SYDVKM. This CDR3 spans 14 amino acids. The CDR3 protein is CASSPGQGAGEQYF. DNA of the CDR3: TGTGCCAGCAGTCCCGGACAGGGGGCGGGAGAGCAGTACTTC.

Points on this clonotype: Germline and junction disagree at one end, which may indicate a read error. The chain has TRBV11-2 and TRBJ2-7; 7 bases agree with TRBD2. Germline values: CDR1 SGHAT, CDR2 FQNNGV. The CDR3 has 12 amino acids. The CDR3 sequence: CAGSREAYEQYF. Written as DNA, the CDR3 is TGTGCCGGCAGCCGGGAGGCCTACGAGCAGTACTTC.

Of note for this clonotype: A read error may account for a junction end that differs from germline. The rearrangement uses TRBV6-2 or TRBV6-3 and TRBJ2-3, with D perhaps given as TRBD1 or TRBD2 (5 bases each). The CDR3 sequence is 16 residues long. The germline CDR1 and CDR2 sequences are MNHEY and SVGEGT. The CDR3: CASSPLGATGTNTQYF. The CDR3 DNA reads as TGTGCCAGCAGTCCCCTCGGGGCGACGGGCACAAATACGCAGTATTTT.

Remarks on this clonotype: With a much larger clone just one base away, this may be a read error. The chain couples TRBV19 to TRBJ2-5; D may be TRBD2 (5 bases). V lost 9 bases to trimming and J lost 8 bases, with 19 bases between them. Germline-derived CDR1 and CDR2 are LNHDA and SQIVND (reference sequence). CDR3 length equals 13 residues. CDR3 in DNA: TGTGCCAGCTCCGGTGGAGGCCGGGATACCCAGTACTTC. It codes for CASSGGGRDTQYF.

As to this clonotype: Relative to the germline gene, one junction end is altered; a read error may explain this. V gene TRBV28 combines with J gene TRBJ1-2, with 10 bases fitting TRBD1. Germline CDR1 and CDR2: MDHEN and SYDVKM. The CDR3 is 13 amino acids. CDR3 region: CTSRTGGNYGYTF. The CDR3 DNA sequence: TGTACCTCCCGGACAGGGGGAAACTATGGCTATACCTTC.

The chain recombines TRBV10-3 with TRBJ2-6, with D unresolved. Germline V lookup: CDR1 ENHRY, CDR2 SYGVKD. The CDR3 spans 15 residues. The V gene lost 2 bases and the J gene lost 0 bases, with 5 bases spanning the gap. CDR3 loop: CAISEGISGANVLTF. In DNA form, the CDR3 reads TGTGCCATCAGTGAGGGGATCTCTGGGGCCAACGTCCTGACTTTC.

This clonotype has at least ten counts. The V call is TRBV28, the J call TRBJ1-3; D may be TRBD1 (6 bases). The CDR3 runs 14 residues. CDR1 and CDR2 (germline): MDHEN, SYDVKM. The ends were cut back, 2 bases at V and 8 bases at J, with 13 bases in the middle. CDR3 DNA: TGTGCCAGCAGTTTACAGGGGATATCGGACACCATATATTTT. Its translation is CASSLQGISDTIYF.

The chain has TRBV24-1 and TRBJ2-7, with 11 bases identical to TRBD2. V shed 8 bases and J 3 bases; nucleotides not matched to a gene: 8. The germline gives CDR1 KGHDR, CDR2 SFDVKD. There are 15 residues in the CDR3. The CDR3 DNA sequence: TGTGCCACCAATGACCCAACTAGCGGGAGCTACGAGCAGTACTTC. It codes for CATNDPTSGSYEQYF.